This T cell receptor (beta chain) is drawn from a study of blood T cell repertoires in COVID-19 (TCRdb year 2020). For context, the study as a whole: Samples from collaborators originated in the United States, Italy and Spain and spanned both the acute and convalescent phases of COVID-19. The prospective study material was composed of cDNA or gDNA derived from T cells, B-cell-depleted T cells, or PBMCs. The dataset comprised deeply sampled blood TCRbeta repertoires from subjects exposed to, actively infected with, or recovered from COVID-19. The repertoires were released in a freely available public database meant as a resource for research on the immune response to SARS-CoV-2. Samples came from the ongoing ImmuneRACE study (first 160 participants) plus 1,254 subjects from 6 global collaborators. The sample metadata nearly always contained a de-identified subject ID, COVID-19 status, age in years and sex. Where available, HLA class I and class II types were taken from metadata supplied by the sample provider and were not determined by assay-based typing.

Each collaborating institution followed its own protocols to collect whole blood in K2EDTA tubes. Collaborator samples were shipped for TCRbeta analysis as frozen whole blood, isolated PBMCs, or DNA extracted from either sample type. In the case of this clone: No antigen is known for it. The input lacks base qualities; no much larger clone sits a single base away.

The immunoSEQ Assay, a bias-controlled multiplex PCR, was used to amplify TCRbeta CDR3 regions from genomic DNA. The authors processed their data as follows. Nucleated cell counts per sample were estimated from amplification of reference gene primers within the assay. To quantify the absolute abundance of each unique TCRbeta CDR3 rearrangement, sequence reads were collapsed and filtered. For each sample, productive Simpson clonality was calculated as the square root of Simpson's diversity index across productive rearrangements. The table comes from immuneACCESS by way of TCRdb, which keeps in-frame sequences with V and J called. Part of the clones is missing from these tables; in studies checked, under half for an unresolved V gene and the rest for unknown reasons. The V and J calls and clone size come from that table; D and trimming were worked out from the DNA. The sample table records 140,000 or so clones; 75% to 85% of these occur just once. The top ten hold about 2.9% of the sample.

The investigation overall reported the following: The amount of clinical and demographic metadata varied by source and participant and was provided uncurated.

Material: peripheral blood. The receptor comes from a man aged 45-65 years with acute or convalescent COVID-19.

The CDR3 has the sequence CASSATGTSLGEQYF. DNA sequence: TGTGCCAGCAGTGCCACCGGGACTAGTTTAGGCGAGCAGTACTTC. This chain is built from TRBV28 and TRBJ2-7; TRBD2 fits 8 bases in the junction. V is trimmed back by 5 bases and J by 6 bases, and the junction contains 12 bases that no gene match accounts for. The cysteine opens and the phenylalanine closes a CDR3 of 15 amino acids. This entry keeps only the CDR3 DNA: 45 bases, framed from base 1. The germline V gene specifies MDHEN as CDR1 and SYDVKM as CDR2.